This entry concerns a single T cell receptor (beta chain). TCRdb's table, derived via immunoSEQ multiplex PCR, lists solely in-frame clones and lacks some. The sample lists around 700,000 clones; about three quarters were seen once. Adults of Caucasian background living in Nashville, Tennessee made up all donors. The sample comes from a study of shared clonotypes between healthy human individuals. Trimming took 5 bases from V and 3 from J, leaving 10 bases between them. This CDR3 spans 13 amino acids. CDR1 LNHDA and CDR2 SQIVND come from the germline V gene (reference sequence). This clonotype was sampled from a woman in her twenties or thirties in good health. This chain joins TRBV19 and TRBJ1-1, with D possibly being TRBD1 (5 bases). The sequenced sample was memory CD4+ T cells sorted from blood. Documented subset: CD45RA-negative fraction. DNA for the CDR3: TGTGCCAGTAGTTGGGACGGAGACACTGAAGCTTTCTTT. Translation: CASSWDGDTEAFF.